Following are 29 T cell receptor beta chains from one sample sequenced in a study of shared clonotypes between healthy human individuals. The table came from immunoSEQ multiplex PCR; TCRdb's copy has only in-frame clones and leaves some out. The sample has 550,000 to 850,000 clones; around 72% are singletons. Sequenced sample: memory CD4+ T cells sorted from blood. This sample's subset: CD45RA-negative fraction. These receptors were collected from a woman aged 25 to 39 in good health.

V gene TRBV19 combines with J gene TRBJ1-1; tentatively, D is TRBD1 (5 bases). CDR3 length: 16 amino acids. CDR1 is LNHDA and CDR2 is SQIVND in the germline V gene (reference sequence). Trimming removed 2 bases at V and 4 bases at J, with 17 bases between. Here the CDR3 DNA reads TGTGCCAGTAGTATACAAGGGCAATGGGGGATCACTGAAGCTTTCTTT. Its protein is CASSIQGQWGITEAFF.

This clone was seen only once. This chain connects TRBV10-1 to TRBJ2-7, with 10 bases matching TRBD1. CDR1 is WNHNN, CDR2 SYGVQD, per germline (reference sequence). This CDR3 is built from 15 residues. The J segment lost 0 bases and the V segment lost 3 bases, leaving 2 bases of the junction unmatched. Written as DNA, the CDR3 is TGCGCCAGCAGTGACGGGACAGGGGCCTCCTACGAGCAGTACTTC. Its translation: CASSDGTGASYEQYF.

The chain is built from TRBV28 and TRBJ1-2, with TRBD1 identical over 8 bases. The CDR3 covers 15 residues. The trim removed 5 bases at V and 4 bases at J, leaving 9 bases unmatched. Germline values: CDR1 MDHEN, CDR2 SYDVKM. CDR3 sequence (DNA): TGTGCCAGCAGTACCCGAAGGACAGGGAGCTATGGCTACACCTTC. It encodes CASSTRRTGSYGYTF.

The chain combines TRBV6-5 with TRBJ2-7; the match to TRBD1 covers 8 bases. Germline trimming cut 4 bases from V and 6 bases from J; bases unmatched to any gene: 2. CDR1 and CDR2 from the germline V gene are MNHEY and SVGAGI. This CDR3 has 12 amino acids. The CDR3 DNA is TGTGCCAGCAGTTTACAGGGGGGCGAGCAGTACTTC. Translation gives CASSLQGGEQYF.

The chain combines TRBV7-9 with TRBJ2-2; a possible D gene is TRBD1 (5 bases). V dropped 5 bases and J dropped 3 bases, with 10 bases sitting between them. CDR3 length equals 14 residues. Looked up from germline, CDR1 is SEHNR and CDR2 is FQNEAQ (reference sequence). The CDR3 is CASSGQGDTGELFF. CDR3 DNA sequence: TGTGCCAGCAGCGGACAAGGGGACACCGGGGAGCTGTTTTTT.

This chain uses TRBV9 with TRBJ2-1; TRBD2 aligns across 8 bases. Germline V gene data show CDR1 as SGDLS and CDR2 as YYNGEE. Trimming removed 4 bases from V and 10 bases from J; junction bases left unmatched: 13. This CDR3 has 15 residues. DNA of the CDR3: TGTGCCAGCAGCCTCCGACCCACGGCGGGAGGCGAGCAGTTCTTC. Its protein product is CASSLRPTAGGEQFF.

Concerning this clone: This sample also contains other DNA sequences that code for the same CDR3. V is TRBV27 and J is TRBJ2-7; no firm D call. The germline V and J ends were trimmed by 8 bases and 2 bases, with 7 bases remaining between them. Germline V gene sequence: CDR1 MNHEY, CDR2 SMNVEV (reference sequence). The CDR3 consists of 11 residues. CDR3 nucleotides: TGTGCCAGCGGGCGGACCTACGAGCAGTACTTC. It codes for CASGRTYEQYF.

This clone appeared a few times. The chain uses TRBV27 and TRBJ2-2; D is unresolved. This CDR3 comprises 12 residues. Between the trimmed V and J ends, which lost 6 bases and 8 bases, there was a span of 10 bases. The germline V gene has CDR1 MNHEY and CDR2 SMNVEV (reference sequence). CDR3 amino acids: CASRQGPGELFF. The CDR3 coding sequence is TGTGCCAGCAGACAAGGGCCGGGGGAGCTGTTTTTT.

This sequence joins TRBV6-5 and TRBJ2-3; 7 nucleotides agree with TRBD1. Germline CDR1 MNHEY, CDR2 SVGAGI. This CDR3 spans 14 amino acids. With V trimmed by 4 bases and J by 4 bases, 5 bases remained unmatched. Written as DNA, the CDR3 is TGTGCCAGCAGTTGGGAACAGGGGCCAGATACGCAGTATTTT. Amino acid sequence: CASSWEQGPDTQYF.

This chain connects TRBV6-5 to TRBJ1-6; 7 bases fit TRBD1. The CDR3 consists of 14 residues. Germline CDR1 and CDR2: MNHEY and SVGAGI. The V segment lost 7 bases and the J segment 10 bases; nucleotides outside the gene matches: 10. The CDR3 region is CASTQTGTGSPLHF. The CDR3, as DNA: TGTGCCAGCACCCAGACAGGGACGGGATCACCCCTCCACTTT.

This clone has only one observation. This sequence joins TRBV6-6 and TRBJ2-5, with D possibly matching TRBD1 (6 bases). This CDR3 has 13 amino acids. Germline CDR1 is MNHNY and CDR2 is SVGAGI (reference sequence). V was shortened by 6 bases and J by 3 bases, with 11 bases between the two germline ends. CDR3 loop: CASRLPGEETQYF. The DNA for the CDR3 is TGTGCCAGCAGGCTCCCAGGGGAAGAGACCCAGTACTTC.

V gene TRBV5-1 combines with J gene TRBJ1-6, with TRBD1 matching 8 bases. The CDR3 has 15 amino acids. Germline V gene sequence: CDR1 SGHRS, CDR2 YFSETQ. The V segment lost 4 bases and the J segment 8 bases; nucleotides outside the gene matches: 8. The CDR3 DNA follows: TGCGCCAGCAGCAATGGACAGGGCCGTGATTCACCCCTCCACTTT. Encoded protein: CASSNGQGRDSPLHF.

The rearrangement uses TRBV11-2 and TRBJ1-2; D may be TRBD1 (5 bases). V lost 1 base, J lost 8 bases, and 23 bases lay in between. Germline values: CDR1 SGHAT, CDR2 FQNNGV. The CDR3 is made up of 17 amino acids. The CDR3 bases are TGTGCCAGCAGCTTAGCTTCGGCACGCACCAGGAGGGGAGGCTACACCTTC. Translated, it gives CASSLASARTRRGGYTF.

The chain uses TRBV2 and TRBJ1-5, with 7 bases identical to TRBD1. Germline V lookup: CDR1 SNHLY, CDR2 FYNNEI. With V trimmed by 6 bases and J by 1 base, 9 bases remained unmatched. The CDR3 loop spans 16 amino acids. The CDR3 DNA sequence: TGTGCCAGCAGCCCCCCGGGACAGAAGAGCAATCAGCCCCAGCATTTT. It codes for CASSPPGQKSNQPQHF.

Remarks on this clone: The sample holds other DNA sequences that translate to the same CDR3. The chain carries TRBV7-2 and TRBJ2-7, with 7 bases identical to TRBD1. CDR3 length equals 14 residues. Germline loops: CDR1 SGHTA, CDR2 FQGNSA. Germline trimming cut 4 bases from V and 5 bases from J; bases unmatched to any gene: 8. The CDR3: CASSSTRQGHEQYF. DNA of the CDR3: TGTGCCAGCAGCTCGACCCGACAGGGCCACGAGCAGTACTTC.

This rearrangement joins TRBV7-3 to TRBJ2-1; D possibly matches TRBD1 or TRBD2 (7 bases each). V was cut by 5 bases and J by 5 bases, with 16 bases left in between. The CDR3 is 15 amino acids. Germline CDR1 SGHTA, CDR2 FQGTGA. CDR3: CASSPRGGLDNEQFF. CDR3 bases: TGTGCCAGCAGCCCCAGGGGGGGCCTGGACAATGAGCAGTTCTTC.

This chain uses TRBV28 with TRBJ2-1; 14 bases are a match to TRBD2. CDR1 is MDHEN and CDR2 is SYDVKM in the germline V gene. Unmatched junction bases numbered 7, after V lost 7 bases and J lost 5 bases. This CDR3 has 16 residues. CDR3 DNA: TGTGCCAGCACATCGGGGGGACTAGCGGGAGACAATGAGCAGTTCTTC. This gives the protein CASTSGGLAGDNEQFF. Combining the CDR3 with reference TRBV28 and TRBJ2-1 gives the whole variable domain DVKVTQSSRYLVKRTGEKVFLECVQDMDHENMFWYRQDPGLGLRLIYFSYDVKMKEKGDIPEGYSVSREKKERFSLILESASTNQTSMYLCASTSGGLAGDNEQFFGPGTRLTVL.

This chain links TRBV10-2 with TRBJ1-1, with D possibly TRBD1 on 5 matching bases. Germline V lookup: CDR1 WSHSY, CDR2 SAAADI. This CDR3 contains 13 residues. Between the trimmed V and J ends, which lost 7 bases and 4 bases, there was a span of 13 bases. This CDR3 reads CASKRGEGTEAFF. CDR3 nucleotides: TGCGCCAGCAAGAGGGGAGAGGGCACTGAAGCTTTCTTT.

J is TRBJ2-1 and V is TRBV10-2, with TRBD2 matching 10 bases. This CDR3 has 13 amino acids. V lost 8 bases and J lost 6; bases outside the gene matches: 4. Germline CDR1 reads WSHSY; CDR2 reads SAAADI. The DNA for the CDR3 is TGCGCCAGCCGCCTAGCGGGGGCCAATGAGCAGTTCTTC. As protein: CASRLAGANEQFF.

Note on this clone: The germline gene is not matched at one end of the junction; a read error may be the cause. CDR3 region: CASSDDYDEQFF. DNA for the CDR3: TGTGCCAGCAGCGACGACTACGATGAGCAGTTCTTC. The V call is TRBV7-9, the J call TRBJ2-1, with a possible D match to TRBD2 (5 bases). CDR1 SEHNR and CDR2 FQNEAQ come from the germline V gene (reference sequence). This CDR3 spans 12 amino acids.

This clone turned up a few times. This chain uses TRBV29-1 with TRBJ2-1; 9 bases match TRBD2. After removal of 7 bases from V and 2 bases from J, the junction contained 6 bases not matched to a gene. This CDR3 spans 14 amino acids. Germline V gene data show CDR1 as SQVTM and CDR2 as ANQGSEA. CDR3 nucleotides: TGCAGCGGTGGCGGGAGGGGGGCCTACAATGAGCAGTTCTTC. Residues: CSGGGRGAYNEQFF.

The chain carries TRBV18 and TRBJ2-2; either TRBD1 or TRBD2 may fit D (5 bases each). V shed 0 bases and J shed 6 bases, with 14 bases lying between them. CDR1 is KGHSH and CDR2 is LQKENI in the germline V gene. The CDR3 loop spans 16 amino acids. Written as DNA, the CDR3 is TGTGCCAGCTCACCACCGTGGGGGATCGGGCCCGGGGAGCTGTTTTTT. Its protein product is CASSPPWGIGPGELFF.

Only a few counts were recorded for this clone. The V call is TRBV6-5, the J call TRBJ1-5, with a weak D call TRBD1 (6 bases). The CDR3 length is 13 residues. Germline CDR1 reads MNHEY; CDR2 reads SVGAGI. The ends were cut back, 6 bases at V and 4 bases at J, with 10 bases in the middle. The CDR3 DNA follows: TGTGCCAGCAGCCCCCAGGGGAATCAGCCCCAGCATTTT. It yields the protein CASSPQGNQPQHF.

This clone was seen just once. The V call is TRBV9, the J call TRBJ2-7; tentative D call: TRBD2 (6 bases). Trimming pared 2 bases from V and 0 bases from J, leaving 15 bases between. The CDR3 has 16 amino acids. Germline values: CDR1 SGDLS, CDR2 YYNGEE. The chain's CDR3 is CASSVHSGDDSYEQYF. In nucleotides, the CDR3 is TGTGCCAGCAGCGTGCATAGCGGAGACGACTCCTACGAGCAGTACTTC.

This chain joins TRBV5-6 and TRBJ1-5; D unclear. Germline loops: CDR1 SGHDT, CDR2 YYEEEE. This CDR3 region has 14 residues. V was shortened by 0 bases and J by 4 bases, with 8 bases between the two germline ends. CDR3 nucleotides: TGTGCCAGCAGCTTGGGGGCAGTGAATCAGCCCCAGCATTTT. It yields the protein CASSLGAVNQPQHF.

The chain employs TRBV6-1 and TRBJ1-1, with D hard to call. This CDR3 has 13 residues. From germline, CDR1 is MNHNS and CDR2 SASEGT. Trimming removed 6 bases at V and 6 bases at J, with 14 bases between. This CDR3 is CASRTKGLSEAFF. The CDR3 DNA is TGTGCCAGCAGGACGAAGGGATTGTCTGAAGCTTTCTTT.

For this clone: One base away lies a much larger clone, so this may be a sequencing read error. The chain recombines TRBV11-2 with TRBJ2-3, with D uncertain. V was trimmed by 5 bases and J by 2 bases, leaving 2 bases between them. Germline CDR1 is SGHAT and CDR2 is FQNNGV. CDR3 length: 11 residues. The chain's CDR3 is CASSDTDTQYF. The DNA of the CDR3 is TGTGCCAGCAGCGACACAGATACGCAGTATTTT. The whole variable domain, remainder taken from reference TRBV11-2 and TRBJ2-3, is EAGVAQSPRYKIIEKRQSVAFWCNPISGHATLYWYQQILGQGPKLLIQFQNNGVVDDSQLPKDRFSAERLKGVDSTLKIQPAKLEDSAVYLCASSDTDTQYFGPGTRLTVL.

This clone has a handful of counts. The CDR3 DNA sequence: TGTGCCAGCAGACCCACTAGCTCTACCTACGAGCAGTACTTC. Protein sequence: CASRPTSSTYEQYF. The chain couples TRBV6-5 to TRBJ2-7; D might be TRBD2 (6 bases). CDR3 size: 14 residues. Germline CDR1 is MNHEY and CDR2 is SVGAGI. V lost 6 bases and J lost 2, with 14 bases in between.

The V gene is TRBV7-3, the J gene TRBJ2-1, with D possibly matching TRBD2 (5 bases). This CDR3 contains 14 residues. Germline loops: CDR1 SGHTA, CDR2 FQGTGA. V was cut by 5 bases and J by 9 bases, with 17 bases left in between. The CDR3 sequence is CASSANLGVGEQFF. DNA for the CDR3: TGTGCCAGCAGCGCTAACCTCGGGGTGGGTGAGCAGTTCTTC.